This T cell receptor beta chain was recovered during a study of cytomegalovirus exposure and HLA in healthy donors. The study's findings and limits: An analysis was carried out at a later point. It showed that HLA-associated TCR beta chains were more clonally expanded than equally common non-associated chains. Some public TCRs appeared in many individuals, while most sequences were rare. Several of the most significant clusters were apparently associated with common viral pathogens in a later analysis.

A word on this clone: The antigen remains undetermined.

Germline CDR1 reads LNHDA; CDR2 reads SQIVND (reference sequence). Trimming pared 5 bases from V and 1 base from J, leaving 8 bases between. The CDR3 extends over 13 amino acids. PCR was performed using 60 Vbeta and 13 Jbeta primers. Libraries were prepared by immunoSEQ multiplex PCR; TCRdb keeps only in-frame clonotypes and omits some of them. The table includes 90,000 to 140,000 clones, 69% detected once. These donors, healthy bone marrow donors, were studied. The sequenced sample consisted of PBMCs. This TCR came from a man younger than 40 in good health and CMV-seronegative. J is TRBJ1-1 and V is TRBV19; D gene unclear. CDR3: CASSLGGNTEAFF. CDR3 nucleotide sequence: TGTGCCAGTAGTCTTGGAGGGAACACTGAAGCTTTCTTT.